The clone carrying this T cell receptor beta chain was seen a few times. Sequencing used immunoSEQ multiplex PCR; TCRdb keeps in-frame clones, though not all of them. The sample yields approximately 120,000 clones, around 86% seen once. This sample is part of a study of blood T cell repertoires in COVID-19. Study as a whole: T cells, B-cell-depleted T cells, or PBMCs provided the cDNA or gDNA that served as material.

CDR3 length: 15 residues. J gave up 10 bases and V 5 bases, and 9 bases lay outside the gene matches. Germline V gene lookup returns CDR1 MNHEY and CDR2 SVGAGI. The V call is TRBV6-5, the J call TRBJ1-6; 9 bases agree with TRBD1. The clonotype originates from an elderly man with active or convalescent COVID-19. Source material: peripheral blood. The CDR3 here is CASSPRDRVESPLHF. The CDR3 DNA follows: TGTGCCAGCAGTCCGAGGGACAGGGTGGAATCACCCCTCCACTTT.